This paragraph covers one T cell receptor (beta chain) sequence. This entry is derived from a study of blood T cell repertoires in COVID-19. Study-level background: The origin of the acute and convalescent COVID-19 samples was the United States, Italy and Spain.

The J segment lost 5 bases and the V segment lost 2 bases, leaving 7 bases of the junction unmatched. The CDR3 contains 16 residues. Germline V gene lookup returns CDR1 MNHNS and CDR2 SASEGT. Profiled with immunoSEQ multiplex PCR; TCRdb holds only in-frame clones, not every one. This table holds about 200,000 clones, around four fifths found once. V and J are TRBV6-1 and TRBJ1-3; 9 bases fit TRBD1. Sequenced input: peripheral blood. This TCR was sampled from a woman in her sixties or seventies with active or convalescent COVID-19. The CDR3 coding sequence is TGTGCCAGCAGTGAATTCATTGGACAGGGGCGAAACACCATATATTTT. This encodes CASSEFIGQGRNTIYF.